This TCR beta chain emerged from a study of beta chain features in type 1 diabetes. Study results and limitations: Patients showed naive, central memory and Treg TCRB repertoires that appeared more similar than those of healthy donors.

This clone was seen more than once but under ten times. Its antigen is unknown. Every bit of the isolated RNA underwent reverse transcription, so sequencing read expressed TCRB transcripts. The table came from immunoSEQ multiplex PCR; TCRdb's copy has only in-frame clones and leaves some out. Of around 500,000 clones listed, about an eighth were seen once; the top ten hold 0.046%. This TCR came from a woman between 18 and 29 years old in good health. Input material: naive CD4+ T cells from blood.

The CDR3 bases are TGTGCCATAGGGACAGCAAACACTGAAGCTTTCTTT. Amino acid sequence: CAIGTANTEAFF. V gene TRBV10-3 combines with J gene TRBJ1-1; 7 bases match TRBD1. J gave up 2 bases and V 9 bases, and 3 bases lay outside the gene matches. The CDR3 extends over 12 amino acids. Germline CDR1 reads ENHRY; CDR2 reads SYGVKD.